The entry below gives a single TCR beta chain sequence along with its context. Its specificity is not known. The data belong to a study of cytomegalovirus exposure and HLA in healthy donors. The study's findings and limits: In a later analysis, approximately 18,000 TCR beta sequences were associated with HLA alleles at 0.05 false discovery rate. Later analysis associated a missense DCLRE1C variant with TCR beta V- and J-gene trimming.

Primers: 60 Vbeta forward and 13 Jbeta reverse. Sequenced by immunoSEQ multiplex PCR; TCRdb stores in-frame clones only, minus some. The sample has some 220,000 clones, roughly 73% seen once; the top ten hold 0.4% to 0.6%. This TCR came from a boy younger than 18 in good health and CMV-seronegative. The sample consisted of PBMCs.

The CDR3 DNA sequence: TGTGCCAGCAGCTTTGGTGGGACAGGGCGGGGCGAGCAGTACTTC. Translation gives CASSFGGTGRGEQYF. V and J are TRBV11-3 and TRBJ2-7; the match to TRBD1 covers 9 bases. With 3 bases clipped from V and 6 bases from J, the junction kept 9 bases outside the gene matches. The length of the CDR3 is 15 residues. Germline CDR1 is SGHNT and CDR2 is YENEEA.